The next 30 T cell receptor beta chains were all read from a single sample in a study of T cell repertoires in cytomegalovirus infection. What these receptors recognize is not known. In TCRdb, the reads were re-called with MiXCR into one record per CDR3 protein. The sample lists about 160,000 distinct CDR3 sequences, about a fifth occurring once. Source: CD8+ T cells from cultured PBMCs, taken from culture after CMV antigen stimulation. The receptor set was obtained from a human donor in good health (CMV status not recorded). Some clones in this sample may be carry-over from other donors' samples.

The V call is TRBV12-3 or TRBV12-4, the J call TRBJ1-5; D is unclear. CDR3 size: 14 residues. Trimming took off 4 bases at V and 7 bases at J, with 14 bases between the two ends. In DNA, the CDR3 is TGTGCCAGCAGTTCGTCGTCTCTTCTCCAGCCCCAGCATTTT. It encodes CASSSSSLLQPQHF.

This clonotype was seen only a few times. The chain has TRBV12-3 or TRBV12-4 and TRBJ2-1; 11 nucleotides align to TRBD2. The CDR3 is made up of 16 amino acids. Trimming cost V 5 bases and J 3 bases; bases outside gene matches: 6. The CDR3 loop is CASSPGTSGFYNEQFF. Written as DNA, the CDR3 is TGTGCCAGCAGTCCAGGGACTAGCGGATTCTACAATGAGCAGTTCTTC.

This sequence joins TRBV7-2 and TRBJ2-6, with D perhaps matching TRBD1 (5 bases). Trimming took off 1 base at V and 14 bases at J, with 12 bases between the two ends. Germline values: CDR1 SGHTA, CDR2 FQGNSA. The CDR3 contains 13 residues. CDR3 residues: CASSLVRVELLTF. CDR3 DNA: TGTGCCAGCAGCTTAGTCAGGGTCGAACTCCTGACTTTC.

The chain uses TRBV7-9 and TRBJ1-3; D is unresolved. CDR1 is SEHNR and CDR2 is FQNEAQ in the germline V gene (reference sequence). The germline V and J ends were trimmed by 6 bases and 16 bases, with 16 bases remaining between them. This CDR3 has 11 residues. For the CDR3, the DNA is TGTGCCAGCAGTTGGACCCCACCGTCGTATTTT. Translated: CASSWTPPSYF.

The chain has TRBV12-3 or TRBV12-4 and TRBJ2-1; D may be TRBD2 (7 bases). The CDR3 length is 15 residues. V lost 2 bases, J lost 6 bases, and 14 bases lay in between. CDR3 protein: CASSLSGGGGNEQFF. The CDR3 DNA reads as TGTGCCAGCAGTTTATCGGGGGGCGGAGGCAATGAGCAGTTCTTC.

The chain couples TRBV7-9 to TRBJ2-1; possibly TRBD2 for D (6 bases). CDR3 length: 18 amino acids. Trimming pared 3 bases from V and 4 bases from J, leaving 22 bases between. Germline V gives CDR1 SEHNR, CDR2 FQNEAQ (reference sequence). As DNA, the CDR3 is TGTGCCAGCAGCTTCCCCAGAGCGGGCGGGCCGAATTACAATGAGCAGTTCTTC. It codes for CASSFPRAGGPNYNEQFF.

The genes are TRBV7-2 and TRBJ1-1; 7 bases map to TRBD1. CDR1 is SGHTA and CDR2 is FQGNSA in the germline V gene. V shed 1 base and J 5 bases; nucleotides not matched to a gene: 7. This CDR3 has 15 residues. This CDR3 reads CASSLGRGRGTEAFF. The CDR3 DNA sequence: TGTGCCAGCAGCTTAGGGAGGGGGCGTGGAACTGAAGCTTTCTTT.

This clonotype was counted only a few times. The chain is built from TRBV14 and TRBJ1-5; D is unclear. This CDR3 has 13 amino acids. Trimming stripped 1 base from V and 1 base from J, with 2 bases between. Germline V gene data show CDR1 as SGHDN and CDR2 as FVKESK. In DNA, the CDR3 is TGTGCCAGCAGCCAAGCCAGCAATCAGCCCCAGCATTTT. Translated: CASSQASNQPQHF.

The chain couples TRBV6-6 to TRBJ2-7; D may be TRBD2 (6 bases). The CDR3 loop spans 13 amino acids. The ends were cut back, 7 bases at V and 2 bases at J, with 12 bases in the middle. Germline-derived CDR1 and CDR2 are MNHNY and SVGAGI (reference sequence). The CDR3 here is CASIRDFAYEQYF. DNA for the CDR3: TGTGCCAGCATACGGGACTTTGCCTACGAGCAGTACTTC.

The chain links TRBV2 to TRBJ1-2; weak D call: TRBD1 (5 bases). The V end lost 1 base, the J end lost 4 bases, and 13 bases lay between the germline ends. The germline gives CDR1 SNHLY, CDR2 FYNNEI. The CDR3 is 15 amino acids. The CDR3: CASSEEVGTGYGYTF. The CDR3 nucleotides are TGTGCCAGCAGTGAAGAGGTGGGAACAGGCTATGGCTACACCTTC.

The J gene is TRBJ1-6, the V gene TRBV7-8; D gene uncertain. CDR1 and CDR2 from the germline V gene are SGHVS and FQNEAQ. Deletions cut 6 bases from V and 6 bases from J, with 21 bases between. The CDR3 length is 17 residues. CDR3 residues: CASRFQAGRCSNSPLHF. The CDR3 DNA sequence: TGTGCCAGCAGATTCCAGGCGGGGAGATGTAGTAATTCACCCCTCCACTTT.

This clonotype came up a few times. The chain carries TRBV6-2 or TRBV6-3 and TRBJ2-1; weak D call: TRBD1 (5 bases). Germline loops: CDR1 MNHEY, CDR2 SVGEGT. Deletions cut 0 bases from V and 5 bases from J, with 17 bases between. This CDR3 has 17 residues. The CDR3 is CASSYSSTGRVHNEQFF. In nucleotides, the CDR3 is TGTGCCAGCAGTTACTCGAGTACGGGCAGGGTCCACAATGAGCAGTTCTTC.

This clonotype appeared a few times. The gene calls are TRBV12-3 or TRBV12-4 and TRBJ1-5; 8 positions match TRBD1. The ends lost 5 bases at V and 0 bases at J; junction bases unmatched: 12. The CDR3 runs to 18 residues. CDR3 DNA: TGTGCCAGCAGTCGTTCTTGGACAGGGTCGAGTAGCAATCAGCCCCAGCATTTT. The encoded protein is CASSRSWTGSSSNQPQHF.

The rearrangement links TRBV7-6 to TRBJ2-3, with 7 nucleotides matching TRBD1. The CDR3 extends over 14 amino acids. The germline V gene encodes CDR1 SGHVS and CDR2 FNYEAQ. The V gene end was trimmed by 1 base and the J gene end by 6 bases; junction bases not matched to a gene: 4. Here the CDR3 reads CASSLESQGDTQYF. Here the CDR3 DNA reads TGTGCCAGCAGCTTAGAGTCACAGGGGGATACGCAGTATTTT. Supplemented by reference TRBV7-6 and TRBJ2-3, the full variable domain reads GAGVSQSPRYKVTKRGQDVALRCDPISGHVSLYWYRQALGQGPEFLTYFNYEAQQDKSGLPNDRFSAERPEGSISTLTIQRTEQRDSAMYRCASSLESQGDTQYFGPGTRLTVL.

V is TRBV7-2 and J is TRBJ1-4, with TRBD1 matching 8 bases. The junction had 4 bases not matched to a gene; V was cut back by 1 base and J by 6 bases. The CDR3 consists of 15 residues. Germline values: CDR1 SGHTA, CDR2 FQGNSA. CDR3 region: CASSLVGQADEKLFF. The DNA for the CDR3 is TGTGCCAGCAGCTTAGTGGGACAGGCCGATGAAAAACTGTTTTTT.

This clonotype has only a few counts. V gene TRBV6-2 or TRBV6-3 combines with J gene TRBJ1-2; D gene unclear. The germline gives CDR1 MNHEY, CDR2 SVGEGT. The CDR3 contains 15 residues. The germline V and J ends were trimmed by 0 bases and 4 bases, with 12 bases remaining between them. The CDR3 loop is CASSYSAPALYGYTF. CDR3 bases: TGTGCCAGCAGTTACTCGGCCCCGGCACTCTATGGCTACACCTTC.

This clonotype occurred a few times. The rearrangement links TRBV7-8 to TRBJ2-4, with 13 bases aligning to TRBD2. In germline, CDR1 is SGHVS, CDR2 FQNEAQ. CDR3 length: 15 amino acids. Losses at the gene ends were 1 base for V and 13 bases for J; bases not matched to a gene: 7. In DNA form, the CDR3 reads TGTGCCAGCAGCTTAGGGACTAGCGGGGGAGAAAAACAGTACTTC. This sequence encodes CASSLGTSGGEKQYF.

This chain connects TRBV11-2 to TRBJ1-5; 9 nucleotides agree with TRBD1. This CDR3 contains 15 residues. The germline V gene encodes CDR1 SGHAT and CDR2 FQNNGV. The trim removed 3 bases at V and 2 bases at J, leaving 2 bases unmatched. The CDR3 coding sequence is TGTGCCAGCAGCTTCCGGACAGGGGGCAATCAGCCCCAGCATTTT. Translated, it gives CASSFRTGGNQPQHF.

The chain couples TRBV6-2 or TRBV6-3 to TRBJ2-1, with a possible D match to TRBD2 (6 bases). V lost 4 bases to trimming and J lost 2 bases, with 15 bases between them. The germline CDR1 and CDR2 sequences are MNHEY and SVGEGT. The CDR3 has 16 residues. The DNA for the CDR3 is TGTGCCAGCAGTTCTTCCGGGGGTTATCCCTACAATGAGCAGTTCTTC. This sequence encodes CASSSSGGYPYNEQFF.

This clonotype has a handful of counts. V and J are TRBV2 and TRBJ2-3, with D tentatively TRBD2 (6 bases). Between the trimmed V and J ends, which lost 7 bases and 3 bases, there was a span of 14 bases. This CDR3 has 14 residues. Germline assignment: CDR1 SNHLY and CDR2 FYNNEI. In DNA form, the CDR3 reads TGTGCCAGCAATCGGAGGGCCGGGACAGATACGCAGTATTTT. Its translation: CASNRRAGTDTQYF.

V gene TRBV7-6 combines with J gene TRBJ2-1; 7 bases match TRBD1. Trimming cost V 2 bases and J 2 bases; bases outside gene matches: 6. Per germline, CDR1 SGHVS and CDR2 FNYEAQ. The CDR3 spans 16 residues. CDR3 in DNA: TGTGCCAGCAGCTTACCCACAGGGGAAGCCTACAATGAGCAGTTCTTC. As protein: CASSLPTGEAYNEQFF.

The CDR3 DNA reads as TGTGCCAGGCTCTCTGGGGTGGACTATGGCTACACCTTC. The encoded protein is CARLSGVDYGYTF. V usage is TRBV2 and J usage is TRBJ1-2; no definite D call. In germline, CDR1 is SNHLY, CDR2 FYNNEI. CDR3 length: 13 residues. With 9 bases removed from V and 3 bases from J, the gap between germline ends came to 14 bases.

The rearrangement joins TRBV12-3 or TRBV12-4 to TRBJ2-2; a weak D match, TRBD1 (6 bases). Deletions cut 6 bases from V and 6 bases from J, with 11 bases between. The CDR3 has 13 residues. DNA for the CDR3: TGTGCCAGCAGCTCACAGGGATCCGGGGAGCTGTTTTTT. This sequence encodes CASSSQGSGELFF.

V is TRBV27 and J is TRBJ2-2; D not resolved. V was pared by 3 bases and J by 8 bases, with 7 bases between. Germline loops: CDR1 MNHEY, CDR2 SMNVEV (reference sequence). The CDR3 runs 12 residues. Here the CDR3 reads CASSFGGGELFF. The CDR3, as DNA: TGTGCCAGCAGTTTTGGTGGAGGGGAGCTGTTTTTT.

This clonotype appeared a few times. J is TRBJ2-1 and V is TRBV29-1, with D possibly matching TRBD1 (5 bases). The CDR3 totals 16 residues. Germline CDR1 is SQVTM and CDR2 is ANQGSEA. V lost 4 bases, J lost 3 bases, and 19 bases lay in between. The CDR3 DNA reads TGCAGCGTTGGAGAAGGTTCGACAGACCACTACAATGAGCAGTTCTTC. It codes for CSVGEGSTDHYNEQFF.

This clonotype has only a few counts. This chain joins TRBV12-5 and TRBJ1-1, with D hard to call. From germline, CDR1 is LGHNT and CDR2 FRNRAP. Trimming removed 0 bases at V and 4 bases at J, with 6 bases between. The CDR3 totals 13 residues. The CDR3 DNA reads TGTGCTAGTGGTTTGGTACCCAGCACTGAAGCTTTCTTT. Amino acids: CASGLVPSTEAFF.

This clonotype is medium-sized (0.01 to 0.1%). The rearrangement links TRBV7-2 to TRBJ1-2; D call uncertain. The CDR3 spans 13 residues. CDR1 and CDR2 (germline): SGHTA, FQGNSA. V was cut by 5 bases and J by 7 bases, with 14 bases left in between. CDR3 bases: TGTGCCAGCAGCCCCCCCTGGGGTCTTGGCTACACCTTC. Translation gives CASSPPWGLGYTF.

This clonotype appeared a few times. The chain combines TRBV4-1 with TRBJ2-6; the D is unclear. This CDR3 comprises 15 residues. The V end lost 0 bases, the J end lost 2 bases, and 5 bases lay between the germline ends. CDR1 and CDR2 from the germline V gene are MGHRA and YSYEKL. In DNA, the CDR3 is TGCGCCAGCAGCCAAGAAGTAACTGGGGCCAACGTCCTGACTTTC. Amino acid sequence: CASSQEVTGANVLTF.

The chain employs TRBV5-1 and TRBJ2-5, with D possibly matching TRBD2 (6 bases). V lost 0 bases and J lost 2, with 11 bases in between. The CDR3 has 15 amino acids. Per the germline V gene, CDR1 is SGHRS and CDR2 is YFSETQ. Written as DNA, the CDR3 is TGCGCCAGCAGCTTGGTGACTAGGAGGCAAGAGACCCAGTACTTC. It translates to CASSLVTRRQETQYF.

The CDR3 DNA reads TGCGCCAGCAGCCAAGTAACTAGCGGGCAAGATACGCAGTATTTT. It is translated as CASSQVTSGQDTQYF. V is TRBV4-1 and J is TRBJ2-3; 9 nucleotides match TRBD2. Germline V lookup: CDR1 MGHRA, CDR2 YSYEKL. The V gene end was trimmed by 1 base and the J gene end by 5 bases; junction bases not matched to a gene: 4. The CDR3 covers 15 residues.